Reported below is one TCR beta chain. The germline V and J ends were trimmed by 2 bases and 4 bases, with 11 bases remaining between them. There are 14 residues in the CDR3. Germline V gene data show CDR1 as PRHDT and CDR2 as FYEKMQ (reference sequence). Run at survey level, the immunoSEQ assay was version v3.0. Assay used: immunoSEQ multiplex PCR; TCRdb lists only in-frame clones, some missing. The repertoire includes about 22,000 clones, around 85% of them detected once, and about 12% sits in the top ten. This specimen comes from a study of long-term antiretroviral therapy in people with HIV. Material: unsorted PBMCs, obtained 1.6 years after starting antiretroviral therapy. This TCR derives from a man aged 35 to 55 with HIV. The rearrangement links TRBV13 to TRBJ1-1; D is undetermined. The CDR3 DNA is TGTGCCAGCAGCTTAAATCGCGTGGCCACTGAAGCTTTCTTT. Translation gives CASSLNRVATEAFF.